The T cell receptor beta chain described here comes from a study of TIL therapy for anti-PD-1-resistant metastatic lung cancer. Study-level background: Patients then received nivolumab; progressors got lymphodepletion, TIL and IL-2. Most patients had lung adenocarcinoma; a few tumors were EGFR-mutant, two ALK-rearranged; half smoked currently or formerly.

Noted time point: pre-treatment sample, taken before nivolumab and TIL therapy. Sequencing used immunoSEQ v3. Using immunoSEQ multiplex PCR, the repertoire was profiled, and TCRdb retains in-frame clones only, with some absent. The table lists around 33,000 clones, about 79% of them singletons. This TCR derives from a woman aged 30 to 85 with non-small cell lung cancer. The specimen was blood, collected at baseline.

This chain's CDR3 is CASRPGQKNTGELFF. CDR3 DNA sequence: TGTGCCAGCAGACCGGGACAGAAGAACACCGGGGAGCTGTTTTTT. This chain connects TRBV5-4 to TRBJ2-2, with 7 bases lining up with TRBD1. Germline CDR1 and CDR2: SGHNT and YYREEE (reference sequence). This CDR3 contains 15 residues. V shed 5 bases, J shed 1 base, and the junction held 5 bases outside the gene matches.